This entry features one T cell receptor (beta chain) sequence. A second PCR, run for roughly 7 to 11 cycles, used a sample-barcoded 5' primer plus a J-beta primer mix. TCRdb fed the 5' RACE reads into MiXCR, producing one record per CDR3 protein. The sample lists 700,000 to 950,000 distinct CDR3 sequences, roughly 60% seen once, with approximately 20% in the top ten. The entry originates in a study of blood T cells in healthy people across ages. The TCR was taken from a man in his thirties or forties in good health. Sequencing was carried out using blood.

The CDR3, as DNA: TGTGCCAGCGTTCCGGGACAGGGGATTATCTATGGCTACACCTTC. Protein sequence: CASVPGQGIIYGYTF. The rearrangement links TRBV6-1 to TRBJ1-2, with 10 bases that match TRBD1. The CDR3 runs to 15 residues. The V gene end was trimmed by 8 bases and the J gene end by 4 bases; junction bases not matched to a gene: 10. Looked up from germline, CDR1 is MNHNS and CDR2 is SASEGT.